The rows below give T cell receptor beta chains drawn from one sample of a study of T cell changes during pregnancy in multiple sclerosis. Profiling relied on immunoSEQ multiplex PCR, and the TCRdb table lists in-frame clones only, not all of them. The sample has approximately 27,000 clones, roughly 91% seen once. The sequencing here drew on CD8+ T cells from peripheral blood mononuclear cells, taken before pregnancy. All receptors come from a female donor with multiple sclerosis, enrolled in a pregnancy study. Both conserved end residues are part of each CDR3. A D gene is named only where the DNA matches it firmly. Size is omitted from some rows. Given values are once, few, many or a class for expanded clones.

abundance: -; j_gene: TRBJ1-4; d_gene: -; v_gene: TRBV9; CDR3nt: TGTGCCAGCAGCTTAAGCCCCGACAGGCCAACTAATGAAAAACTGTTTTTT; CDR3aa: CASSLSPDRPTNEKLFF
abundance: -; j_gene: TRBJ2-7; d_gene: -; v_gene: TRBV6-1; CDR3nt: TGTGCCAGCAGTGATCACGAGTTCCTCTCCTACGAGCAGTACTTC; CDR3aa: CASSDHEFLSYEQYF
abundance: -; j_gene: TRBJ1-1; d_gene: -; v_gene: TRBV4-1; CDR3nt: TGCGCCAGCAGCCAAGAGGGACACCCAGGGACTGAAGCTTTCTTT; CDR3aa: CASSQEGHPGTEAFF
abundance: -; j_gene: TRBJ1-2; d_gene: TRBD1; v_gene: TRBV2; CDR3nt: TGTGCCAGCACGGACAGGAACTATGGCTACACCTTC; CDR3aa: CASTDRNYGYTF
abundance: -; j_gene: TRBJ1-2; d_gene: TRBD1; v_gene: TRBV10-3; CDR3nt: TGTGCCATCAGTGAGTCGGGACAGGGGTACCACGGCTACACCTTC; CDR3aa: CAISESGQGYHGYTF
abundance: -; j_gene: TRBJ2-7; d_gene: TRBD2; v_gene: TRBV2; CDR3nt: TGTGCCAGCAGCCGAACGGGAGGGTTCCACGAGCAGTACTTC; CDR3aa: CASSRTGGFHEQYF
abundance: -; j_gene: TRBJ1-2; d_gene: -; v_gene: TRBV14; CDR3nt: TGTGCCAGCAGCCAGGAGACAGGCTATGGCTACACCTTC; CDR3aa: CASSQETGYGYTF
abundance: -; j_gene: TRBJ2-7; d_gene: TRBD2; v_gene: TRBV19; CDR3nt: TGTGCCAGTTCTTGGACTAGCGTGAACTACGAGCAGTACTTC; CDR3aa: CASSWTSVNYEQYF
abundance: -; j_gene: TRBJ1-2; d_gene: -; v_gene: TRBV6-5; CDR3nt: TGTGCCAGCAGTTACGCAGGGGCTTGGGGCTACACCTTC; CDR3aa: CASSYAGAWGYTF
abundance: -; j_gene: TRBJ2-1; d_gene: -; v_gene: TRBV6-1; CDR3nt: TGTGCCAGCAGTGGCCCGGGAGTCCCTGCGACCTACAATGAGCAGTTCTTC; CDR3aa: CASSGPGVPATYNEQFF
abundance: -; j_gene: TRBJ2-7; d_gene: -; v_gene: TRBV21-1; CDR3nt: TGTGCCAGCATCATCAAAGAGGTTGACGAGCAGTACTTC; CDR3aa: CASIIKEVDEQYF
abundance: -; j_gene: TRBJ1-1; d_gene: TRBD1; v_gene: TRBV6-6; CDR3nt: TGTGCCAGCAGTGGACAGGGGGTGTACACTGAAGCTTTCTTT; CDR3aa: CASSGQGVYTEAFF
abundance: once; j_gene: TRBJ2-1; d_gene: TRBD2; v_gene: TRBV5-4; CDR3nt: TGTGCCACGATTAACGGACTAGCGGGGGGACGGGCCTACAATGAGCAGTTCTTC; CDR3aa: CATINGLAGGRAYNEQFF